The entry below describes one T cell receptor beta chain. This sample is drawn from a study of blood T cell repertoires in COVID-19. About the study: T cells, B-cell-depleted T cells, or PBMCs supplied cDNA or gDNA.

Authors' processing steps: It was from reference gene primer amplification that nucleated cell counts were estimated. Sequenced by immunoSEQ multiplex PCR; TCRdb stores in-frame clones only, minus some. V, J and clone size derive from that table, while D and trimming were established from the DNA sequence. The table shows around 250,000 clones, with roughly 85% occurring only once. Those who participated ranged in age from roughly 18 to 90 years and resided in some 24 US areas. Participants had their cohort set by participant-reported clinical history. V was clipped by 6 bases and J by 0 bases, with 14 bases between them. The length of the CDR3 is 15 residues. Per the germline V gene, CDR1 is MGHDK and CDR2 is SYGVNS.

The sequence derives from a woman aged 50 to 60 who had recovered from COVID-19. The sequencing sample was made of PBMCs or T cells enriched from blood (not recorded which). This chain joins TRBV25-1 and TRBJ1-1; D is perhaps TRBD1 (5 bases). The CDR3 nucleotides are TGTGCCAGCAGCCCCCGGGGGTGGATGAACACTGAAGCTTTCTTT. It is translated as CASSPRGWMNTEAFF.